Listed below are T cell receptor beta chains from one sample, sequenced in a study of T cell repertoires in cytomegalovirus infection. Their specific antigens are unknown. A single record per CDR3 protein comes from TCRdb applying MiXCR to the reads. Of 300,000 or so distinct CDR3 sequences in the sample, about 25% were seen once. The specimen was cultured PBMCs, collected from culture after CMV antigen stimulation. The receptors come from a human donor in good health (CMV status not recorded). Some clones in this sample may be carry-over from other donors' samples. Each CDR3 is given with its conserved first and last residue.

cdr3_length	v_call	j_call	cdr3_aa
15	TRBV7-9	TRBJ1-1	CASSLMGGEDTEAFF
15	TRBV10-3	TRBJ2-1	CAISVGGGTYNEQFF
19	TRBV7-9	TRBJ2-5	CASSLIGLAGGITTETQYF
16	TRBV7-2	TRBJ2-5	CASRFRLAGEGETQYF
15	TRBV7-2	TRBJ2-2	CASSLPGLHTGELFF
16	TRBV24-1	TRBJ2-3	CATSEGTPSGTDTQYF
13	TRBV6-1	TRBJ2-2	CASRGGYTGELFF
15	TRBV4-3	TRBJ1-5	CASSQDLGANQPQHF
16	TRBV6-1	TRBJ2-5	CASSEAKGQGQETQYF
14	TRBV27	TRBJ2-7	CASSPNLGSYEQYF
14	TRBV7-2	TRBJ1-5	CASSLGQGRGLQHF
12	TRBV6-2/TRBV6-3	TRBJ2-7	CASSGLDSEQYF
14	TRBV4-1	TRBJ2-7	CASSQRGLDYEQYF
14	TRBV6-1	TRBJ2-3	CASTTSGGPSTQYF
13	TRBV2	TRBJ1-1	CASSEAGWFEAFF
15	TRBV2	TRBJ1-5	CASSARTVSNQPQHF
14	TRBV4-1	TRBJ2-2	CASSQDTTTGELFF
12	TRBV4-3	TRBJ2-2	CASAPNTGELFF
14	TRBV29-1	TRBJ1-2	CSAPPDRGKYGYTF
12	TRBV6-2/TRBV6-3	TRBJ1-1	CASHVGGVEAFF
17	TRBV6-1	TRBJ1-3	CASSYVLGTASGNTIYF
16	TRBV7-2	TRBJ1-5	CASTSTGGGPNQPQHF
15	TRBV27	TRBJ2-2	CASRTGTAHSGELFF
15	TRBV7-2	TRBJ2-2	CASRRTGGYTGELFF
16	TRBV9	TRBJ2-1	CASSIRGTSGPNEQFF
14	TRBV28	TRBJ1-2	CASYDGGGAYGYTF
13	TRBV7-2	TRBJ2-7	CASSLAGVLEQYF
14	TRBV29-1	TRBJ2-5	CSVETGGSGETQYF
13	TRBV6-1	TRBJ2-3	CASSPHSGDTQYF
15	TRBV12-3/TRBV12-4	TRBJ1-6	CASSLVLGHNSPLHF
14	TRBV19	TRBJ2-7	CASSITGGYYEQYF
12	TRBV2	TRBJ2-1	CASSAKYNEQFF
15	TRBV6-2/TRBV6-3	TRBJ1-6	CASSYPTGSYSPLHF
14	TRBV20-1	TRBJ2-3	CSARDLGGADTQYF
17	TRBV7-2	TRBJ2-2	CASSLAPGGLNTGELFF
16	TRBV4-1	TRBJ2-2	CASSQGVFVGTGELFF
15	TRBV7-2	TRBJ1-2	CASSLQDRGGYGYTF
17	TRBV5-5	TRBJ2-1	CASSFRGLLAGGNEQFF
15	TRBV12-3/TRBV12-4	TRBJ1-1	CASSLSFRAGTEAFF
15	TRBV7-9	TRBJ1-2	CASSFDPDRTIGYTF
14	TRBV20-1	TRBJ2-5	CSAHRTGDQETQYF
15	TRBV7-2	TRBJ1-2	CASSTSSWDRAGYTF
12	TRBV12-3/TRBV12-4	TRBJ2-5	CASSLGPQTQYF